This TCR beta chain was sequenced during a study of sequential checkpoint blockade in melanoma. For the study at large: Patients were randomized 1:1 to nivolumab-then-ipilimumab or ipilimumab-then-nivolumab first-line. After both sequences, patients received maintenance nivolumab.

In its sample, this clone was seen a few times. Treatment indicated: randomized to nivolumab then ipilimumab (arm A) or the reverse (arm B). No patient had prior DNA-damaging chemotherapy. From thawed PBMCs, live CD3+CD8+ cells negative for CD19 and CD56 were sorted. The length of the CDR3 is 18 residues. Germline CDR1 SGHNT, CDR2 YYREEE (reference sequence). The V and J ends lost 4 bases and 0 bases respectively, with 20 bases between them. The protocol was immunoSEQ multiplex PCR, while the TCRdb copy is restricted to in-frame clones and leaves out a portion. The sample carries 15,000 or so clones, approximately 48% recorded once.

This TCR derives from a human donor with melanoma. J is TRBJ1-5 and V is TRBV5-4, with a weak D call TRBD1 (5 bases). Sequencing was performed on CD8+ T cells sorted from blood (inferred from file names), taken from a patient given nivolumab and ipilimumab in sequence. The CDR3 loop is CASSQGATWGDSNQPQHF. CDR3 coding DNA: TGTGCCAGCAGCCAAGGGGCTACTTGGGGGGATAGCAATCAGCCCCAGCATTTT.